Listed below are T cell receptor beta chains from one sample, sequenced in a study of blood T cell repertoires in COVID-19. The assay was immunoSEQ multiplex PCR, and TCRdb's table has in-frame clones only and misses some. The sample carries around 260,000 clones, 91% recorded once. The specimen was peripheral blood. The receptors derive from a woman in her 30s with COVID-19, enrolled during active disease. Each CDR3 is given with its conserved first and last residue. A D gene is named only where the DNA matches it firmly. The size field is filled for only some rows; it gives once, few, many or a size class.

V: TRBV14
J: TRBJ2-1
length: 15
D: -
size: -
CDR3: CASSRAGLTYNEQFF
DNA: TGTGCCAGTAGCCGGGCGGGCCTTACCTACAATGAGCAGTTCTTC

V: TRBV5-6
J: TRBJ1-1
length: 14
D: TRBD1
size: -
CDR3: CASSLRQGGTEAFF
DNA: TGTGCCAGCAGCTTGAGGCAGGGGGGTACTGAAGCTTTCTTT

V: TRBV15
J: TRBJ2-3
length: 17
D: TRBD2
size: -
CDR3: CATSRDELAGGGDTQYF
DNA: TGTGCCACCAGCAGAGATGAGCTAGCTGGCGGGGGAGATACGCAGTATTTT

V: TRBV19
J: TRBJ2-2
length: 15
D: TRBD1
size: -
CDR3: CASRPQQGAAGELFF
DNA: TGTGCCAGTAGACCTCAACAGGGGGCAGCCGGGGAGCTGTTTTTT

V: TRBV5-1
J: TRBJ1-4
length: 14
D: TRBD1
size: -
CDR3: CASSWTGEDEKLFF
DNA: TGCGCCAGCAGCTGGACAGGGGAAGATGAAAAACTGTTTTTT

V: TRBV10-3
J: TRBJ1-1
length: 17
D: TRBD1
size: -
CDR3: CAISDETGGIGNTEAFF
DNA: TGTGCCATCAGTGATGAGACAGGGGGGATTGGGAACACTGAAGCTTTCTTT

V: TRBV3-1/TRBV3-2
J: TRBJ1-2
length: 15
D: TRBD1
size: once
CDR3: CASSQVPGTGLGYTF
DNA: TGTGCCAGCAGCCAAGTCCCCGGGACAGGGCTCGGCTACACCTTC

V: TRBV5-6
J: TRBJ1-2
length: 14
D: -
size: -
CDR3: CASSLDRSNYGYTF
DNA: TGTGCCAGCAGCTTGGACAGGAGTAACTATGGCTACACCTTC

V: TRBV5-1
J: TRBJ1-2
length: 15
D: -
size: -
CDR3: CASSSLGQGTYGYTF
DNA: TGCGCCAGCAGCTCCCTGGGGCAGGGGACGTATGGCTACACCTTC

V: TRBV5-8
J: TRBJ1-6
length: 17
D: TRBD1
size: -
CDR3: CASSSTRQGPLNSPLHF
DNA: TGTGCCAGCAGCTCCACCCGACAGGGGCCCCTTAATTCACCCCTCCACTTT

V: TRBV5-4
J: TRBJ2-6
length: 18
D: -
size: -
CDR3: CASSLGGRGRSGANVLTF
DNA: TGTGCCAGCAGCTTGGGAGGGCGGGGTCGCTCTGGGGCCAACGTCCTGACTTTC

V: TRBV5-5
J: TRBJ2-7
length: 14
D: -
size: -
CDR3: CASRQTLITYEQYF
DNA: TGTGCCAGCAGGCAAACGCTAATCACCTACGAGCAGTACTTC

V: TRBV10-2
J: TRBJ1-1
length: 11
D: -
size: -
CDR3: CASSADTEAFF
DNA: TGCGCCAGCAGCGCGGACACTGAAGCTTTCTTT

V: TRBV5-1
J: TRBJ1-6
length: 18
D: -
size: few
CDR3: CASSLNAADTIYNSPLHF
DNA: TGCGCCAGCAGCTTGAACGCCGCGGACACGATCTATAATTCACCCCTCCACTTT

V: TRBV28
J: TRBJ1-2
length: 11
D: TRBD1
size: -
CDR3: CASWTGLGYTF
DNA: TGTGCCAGCTGGACAGGGTTGGGCTACACCTTC

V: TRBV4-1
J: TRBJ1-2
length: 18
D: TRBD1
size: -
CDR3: CASSHDLTRQGRVYGYTF
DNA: TGCGCCAGCAGCCATGATTTAACCAGACAGGGGCGGGTTTACGGCTACACCTTC

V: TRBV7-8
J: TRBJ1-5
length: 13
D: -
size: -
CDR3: CASSPLNTQPQHF
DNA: TGTGCCAGCAGCCCCCTGAATACACAGCCCCAGCATTTT

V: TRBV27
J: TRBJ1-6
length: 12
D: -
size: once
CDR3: CASSLWGHNLHF
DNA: TGTGCCAGCAGTTTATGGGGACATAACCTCCACTTT

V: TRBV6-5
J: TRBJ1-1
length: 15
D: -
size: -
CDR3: CASSYSMGAITEAFF
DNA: TGTGCCAGCAGTTACTCGATGGGGGCCATCACTGAAGCTTTCTTT

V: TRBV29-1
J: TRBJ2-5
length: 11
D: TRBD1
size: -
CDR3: CSVTGKETQYF
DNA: TGCAGCGTGACAGGGAAAGAGACCCAGTACTTC

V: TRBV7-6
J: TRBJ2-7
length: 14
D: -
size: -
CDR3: CASSLGDISYEQYF
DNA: TGTGCCAGCAGCTTAGGAGACATATCCTACGAGCAGTACTTC

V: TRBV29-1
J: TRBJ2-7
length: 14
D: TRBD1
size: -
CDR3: CSVFGQGTKDEQYF
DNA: TGCAGCGTTTTTGGACAGGGGACGAAGGACGAGCAGTACTTC

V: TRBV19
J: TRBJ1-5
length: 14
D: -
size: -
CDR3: CASSGQISNQPQHF
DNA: TGTGCCAGTAGTGGACAGATTAGCAATCAGCCCCAGCATTTT

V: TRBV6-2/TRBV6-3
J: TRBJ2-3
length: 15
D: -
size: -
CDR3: CASSSGTLGSDTQYF
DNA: TGTGCCAGCAGTTCCGGGACTCTAGGATCAGATACGCAGTATTTT

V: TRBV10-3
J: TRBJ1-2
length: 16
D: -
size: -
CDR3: CAISEEGKGSNYGYTF
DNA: TGTGCCATCAGTGAAGAGGGAAAGGGCTCTAACTATGGCTACACCTTC

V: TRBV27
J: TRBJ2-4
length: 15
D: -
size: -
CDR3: CASSLFPGAENIQYF
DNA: TGTGCCAGCAGTTTATTCCCAGGGGCAGAAAACATTCAGTACTTC

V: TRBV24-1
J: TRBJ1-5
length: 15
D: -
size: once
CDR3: CATSDSRRTNQPQHF
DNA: TGTGCCACCAGTGATTCTAGGAGGACGAATCAGCCCCAGCATTTT

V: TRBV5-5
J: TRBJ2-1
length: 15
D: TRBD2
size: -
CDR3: CASSFRLAGYNEQFF
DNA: TGTGCCAGCAGCTTTCGACTAGCGGGGTACAATGAGCAGTTCTTC

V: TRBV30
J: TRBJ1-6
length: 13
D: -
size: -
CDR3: CAWSEGSNSPLHF
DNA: TGTGCCTGGAGTGAGGGGTCTAATTCACCCCTCCACTTT

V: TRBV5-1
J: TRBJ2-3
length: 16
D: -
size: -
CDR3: CASKIPTGSSTDTQYF
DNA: TGCGCCAGCAAAATCCCGACAGGCTCTAGCACAGATACGCAGTATTTT

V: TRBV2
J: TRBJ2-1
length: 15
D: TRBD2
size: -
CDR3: CASSPLAGVYNEQFF
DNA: TGTGCCAGCAGCCCACTAGCGGGAGTGTACAATGAGCAGTTCTTC

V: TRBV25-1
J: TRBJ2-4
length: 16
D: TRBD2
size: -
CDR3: CASSVGTSGNKNIQYF
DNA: TGTGCCAGCAGTGTCGGGACTAGCGGGAATAAAAACATTCAGTACTTC

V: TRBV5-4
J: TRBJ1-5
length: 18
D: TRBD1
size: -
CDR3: CASSLRGPNRGIDQPQHF
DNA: TGTGCCAGCAGTTTAAGGGGCCCGAACAGGGGGATAGATCAGCCCCAGCATTTT

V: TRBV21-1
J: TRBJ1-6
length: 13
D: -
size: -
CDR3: CASRLEFRSPLHF
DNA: TGTGCCAGCAGATTAGAATTTCGTTCACCCCTCCACTTT

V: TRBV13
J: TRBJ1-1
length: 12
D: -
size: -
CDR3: CASSLVDTEAFF
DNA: TGTGCCAGCAGCTTAGTCGACACTGAAGCTTTCTTT

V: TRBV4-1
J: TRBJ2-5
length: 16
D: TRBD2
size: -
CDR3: CASSQAAGGPEETQYF
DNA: TGCGCCAGCAGCCAGGCGGCGGGAGGGCCGGAGGAGACCCAGTACTTC

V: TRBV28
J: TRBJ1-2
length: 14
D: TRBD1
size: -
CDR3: CASSQPDRDRGYTF
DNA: TGTGCCAGCAGCCAACCTGACAGGGACCGAGGCTACACCTTC

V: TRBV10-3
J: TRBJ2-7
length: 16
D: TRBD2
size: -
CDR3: CAISGGTSGGSYEQYF
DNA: TGTGCCATCAGTGGGGGGACTAGCGGAGGGTCCTACGAGCAGTACTTC

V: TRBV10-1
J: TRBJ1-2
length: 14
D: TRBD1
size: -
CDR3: CASSESGTVYGYTF
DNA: TGCGCCAGCAGTGAGTCAGGGACAGTCTATGGCTACACCTTC

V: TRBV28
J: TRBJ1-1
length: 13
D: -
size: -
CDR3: CASSSTGRAEAFF
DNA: TGTGCCAGCAGTAGCACAGGGCGGGCTGAAGCTTTCTTT

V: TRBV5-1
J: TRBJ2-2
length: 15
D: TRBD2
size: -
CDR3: CASSSDSGRAGELFF
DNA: TGCGCCAGCAGCTCCGATAGCGGGAGGGCCGGGGAGCTGTTTTTT

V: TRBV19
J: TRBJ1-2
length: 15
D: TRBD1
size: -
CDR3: CASSAWRTGNYGYTF
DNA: TGTGCCAGTAGTGCTTGGCGGACAGGGAACTATGGCTACACCTTC

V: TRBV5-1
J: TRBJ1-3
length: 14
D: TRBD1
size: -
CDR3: CASSAGGAGNTIYF
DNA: TGCGCCAGCAGCGCAGGGGGCGCGGGAAACACCATATATTTT

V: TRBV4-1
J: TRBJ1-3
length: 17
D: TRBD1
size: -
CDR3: CASSHPPTGRRGNTIYF
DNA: TGCGCCAGCAGCCATCCACCGACAGGGCGCCGTGGAAACACCATATATTTT

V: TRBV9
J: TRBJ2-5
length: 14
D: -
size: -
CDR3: CASSTGQGGETQYF
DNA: TGTGCCAGCAGCACAGGACAGGGAGGGGAGACCCAGTACTTC

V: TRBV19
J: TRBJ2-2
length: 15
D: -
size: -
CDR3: CASSIVGTDTGELFF
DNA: TGTGCCAGTAGTATAGTCGGGACTGACACCGGGGAGCTGTTTTTT

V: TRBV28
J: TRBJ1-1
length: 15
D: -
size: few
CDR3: CASSTPREDATEAFF
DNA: TGTGCCAGCAGTACCCCCAGGGAGGATGCCACTGAAGCTTTCTTT

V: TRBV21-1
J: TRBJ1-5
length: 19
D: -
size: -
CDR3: CASSSTPGGLLYSNQPQHF
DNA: TGTGCCAGCAGCAGTACCCCAGGGGGCTTACTTTATAGCAATCAGCCCCAGCATTTT

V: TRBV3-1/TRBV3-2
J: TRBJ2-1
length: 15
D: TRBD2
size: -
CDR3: CASSPGLADYNEQFF
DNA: TGTGCCAGCAGCCCGGGACTAGCAGATTACAATGAGCAGTTCTTC

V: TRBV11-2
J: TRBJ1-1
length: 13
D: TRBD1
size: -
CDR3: CASSHYRGTEAFF
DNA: TGTGCCAGCAGCCACTACAGGGGAACTGAAGCTTTCTTT

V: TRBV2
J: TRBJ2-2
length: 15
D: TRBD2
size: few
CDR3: CASRREGVKAGELFF
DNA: TGTGCCAGCAGGAGGGAGGGAGTAAAGGCCGGGGAGCTGTTTTTT

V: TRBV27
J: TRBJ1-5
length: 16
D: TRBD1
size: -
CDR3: CASRDKGAYSNQPQHF
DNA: TGTGCCAGCAGGGACAAGGGGGCTTATAGCAATCAGCCCCAGCATTTT

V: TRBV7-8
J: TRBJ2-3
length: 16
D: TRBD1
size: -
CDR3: CASSPPGTGGSDTQYF
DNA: TGTGCCAGCAGTCCACCCGGGACAGGGGGTTCAGATACGCAGTATTTT

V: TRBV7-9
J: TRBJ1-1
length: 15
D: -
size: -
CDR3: CASRGWVGGWTEAFF
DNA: TGTGCCAGCAGGGGTTGGGTGGGGGGATGGACTGAAGCTTTCTTT

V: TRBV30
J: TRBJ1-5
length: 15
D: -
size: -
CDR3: CAWSVGASSNQPQHF
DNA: TGTGCCTGGAGTGTAGGGGCTTCCAGCAATCAGCCCCAGCATTTT

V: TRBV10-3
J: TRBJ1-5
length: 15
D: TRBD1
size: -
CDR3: CAISETDRAGQPQHF
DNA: TGTGCCATCAGTGAGACTGACAGGGCTGGCCAGCCCCAGCATTTT

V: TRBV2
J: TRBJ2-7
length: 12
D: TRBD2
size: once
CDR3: CASNLAGEEQYF
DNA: TGTGCCAGCAACCTAGCGGGGGAAGAGCAGTACTTC

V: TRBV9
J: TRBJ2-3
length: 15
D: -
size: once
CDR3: CASSAVGQRTDTQYF
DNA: TGTGCCAGCAGCGCAGTGGGGCAGCGCACAGATACGCAGTATTTT

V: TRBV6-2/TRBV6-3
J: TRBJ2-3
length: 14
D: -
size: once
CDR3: CASNPSASTDTQYF
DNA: TGTGCCAGCAACCCTAGCGCAAGCACAGATACGCAGTATTTT